The rows below give T cell receptor beta chains drawn from one sample of a study of PD-1 blockade in classical Hodgkin lymphoma. The data were produced by immunoSEQ multiplex PCR, yet TCRdb's version contains in-frame clones alone and is incomplete. The sample includes roughly 150,000 clones, just under 80% seen only once; the top ten take 9.2%. The sequencing here drew on peripheral blood mononuclear cells (PBMCs), taken before the second cycle of nivolumab. The receptor source for this set is a human donor with classical Hodgkin lymphoma. The CDR3 runs from the conserved cysteine through the conserved F or W. A D gene is named only where the DNA matches it firmly. A clone size is listed for some rows: how often the clone was seen (once, few, many), or a class if it is expanded.

>TRBD1|once|TRBV7-4|TRBJ2-5
CASSIRDRVRETQYF
TGTGCCAGCAGCATAAGAGACAGGGTAAGGGAGACCCAGTACTTC
>.|.|TRBV9|TRBJ2-7
CASSVGGLHYEQYF
TGTGCCAGCAGCGTAGGTGGGCTCCACTACGAGCAGTACTTC
>TRBD2|.|TRBV7-2|TRBJ2-1
CASTLGLAGNEQFF
TGTGCCAGCACCTTAGGACTAGCGGGGAATGAGCAGTTCTTC
>.|.|TRBV7-2|TRBJ1-1
CASSLGFDTEAFF
TGTGCCAGCAGCTTAGGGTTCGACACTGAAGCTTTCTTT
>.|once|TRBV5-1|TRBJ2-7
CASTGRDYEQYF
TGCGCCAGCACCGGCAGGGACTACGAGCAGTACTTC
>.|.|TRBV7-9|TRBJ2-5
CASSSPGRAGETQYF
TGTGCCAGCAGCTCCCCGGGGCGGGCCGGGGAGACCCAGTACTTC
>.|.|TRBV7-9|TRBJ1-2
CASTSAYGYTF
TGTGCCAGCACCTCCGCCTATGGCTACACCTTC
>.|.|TRBV7-2|TRBJ2-3
CASSFPDTQYF
TGTGCCAGCAGCTTCCCAGATACGCAGTATTTT
>TRBD1|.|TRBV10-3|TRBJ2-2
CAISPGQGNGELFF
TGTGCCATCAGCCCGGGACAGGGGAACGGGGAGCTGTTTTTT
>TRBD1|.|TRBV4-3|TRBJ2-2
CASSWGQPNTGELFF
TGCGCCAGCAGCTGGGGACAGCCGAACACCGGGGAGCTGTTTTTT
>.|.|TRBV7-2|TRBJ2-5
CASSSRDSVETQYF
TGTGCCAGCAGCTCCCGGGACTCTGTAGAGACCCAGTACTTC
>.|many|TRBV5-1|TRBJ1-2
CASSLNRDGYTF
TGCGCCAGCAGCTTGAATAGGGATGGCTACACCTTC
>TRBD1|.|TRBV6-6|TRBJ2-3
CASSYPGQLTDTQYF
TGTGCCAGCAGTTACCCGGGACAGCTCACAGATACGCAGTATTTT